Following are 17 T cell receptor beta chains from one sample sequenced in a study of T cells in tuberculosis. Time point specified: new active TB diagnosis, blood taken before or within 7 days of starting treatment. This table comes from immunoSEQ multiplex PCR, and its TCRdb copy is limited to in-frame clones, with some not included. This table holds about 38,000 clones, roughly 95% found once. The sample in question was PBMCs, obtained at tuberculosis diagnosis. Receptor source: an adult with tuberculosis.

The rearrangement joins TRBV6-5 to TRBJ1-1; the D gene is possibly TRBD1 (6 bases). CDR1 and CDR2 from the germline V gene are MNHEY and SVGAGI. The CDR3 covers 12 residues. V lost 5 bases, J lost 10 bases, and 14 bases lay in between. CDR3 protein: CASSPVGGAAFF. The CDR3 region has the DNA TGTGCCAGCAGTCCTGTGGGGGGGGCAGCTTTCTTT.

This chain connects TRBV5-1 to TRBJ2-5; D might be TRBD2 (6 bases). V shed 5 bases and J shed 2 bases, with 13 bases lying between them. Germline CDR1 reads SGHRS; CDR2 reads YFSETQ. CDR3 length: 14 amino acids. The CDR3: CASSIAGPQETQYF. The CDR3 coding sequence is TGCGCCAGCAGTATTGCGGGGCCTCAAGAGACCCAGTACTTC.

The chain combines TRBV13 with TRBJ2-1; D perhaps matches TRBD2 (6 bases). Germline-derived CDR1 and CDR2 are PRHDT and FYEKMQ (reference sequence). The V and J ends lost 8 bases and 1 base respectively, with 15 bases between them. CDR3 size: 15 residues. DNA of the CDR3: TGTGCCAGCGGAAGGGGAGGAAATTCCTACAATGAGCAGTTCTTC. Protein product: CASGRGGNSYNEQFF.

The genes are TRBV15 and TRBJ1-2; the match to TRBD1 covers 9 bases. Trimming at V came to 5 bases and at J to 2 bases, leaving 9 bases not matched to a gene. This CDR3 is 16 amino acids long. The V gene's germline CDR1 is LNHNV and CDR2 YYDKDF (reference sequence). The CDR3 DNA reads as TGTGCCACCAGCGGGGTTGGACAGGGGACAAACTATGGCTACACCTTC. Translation gives CATSGVGQGTNYGYTF. The whole variable domain, filled in from reference TRBV15 and TRBJ1-2, reads DAMVIQNPRYQVTQFGKPVTLSCSQTLNHNVMYWYQQKSSQAPKLLFHYYDKDFNNEADTPDNFQSRRPNTSFCFLDIRSPGLGDTAMYLCATSGVGQGTNYGYTFGSGTRLTVV.

V and J are TRBV30 and TRBJ1-2; 9 nucleotides agree with TRBD1. Germline lookup yields CDR1 GTSNPN and CDR2 SVGIG (reference sequence). The CDR3 totals 15 residues. Losses at the gene ends were 4 bases for V and 10 bases for J; bases not matched to a gene: 16. The CDR3: CAWNRDRAPLTIYTF. The CDR3 nucleotides are TGTGCCTGGAACCGGGACAGGGCCCCTCTAACGATCTACACCTTC.

The chain links TRBV5-4 to TRBJ1-1, with TRBD1 matching 9 bases. This CDR3 has 18 residues. Trimming removed 3 bases from V and 0 bases from J; junction bases left unmatched: 12. Germline-derived CDR1 and CDR2 are SGHNT and YYREEE (reference sequence). The CDR3: CASSWGWTGVDLNTEAFF. The CDR3 DNA sequence: TGTGCCAGCAGCTGGGGGTGGACAGGGGTCGATTTGAACACTGAAGCTTTCTTT.

This chain uses TRBV6-5 with TRBJ2-7; D may be TRBD1 (5 bases). Between the trimmed V and J ends, which lost 4 bases and 1 base, there was a span of 11 bases. The CDR3 has 14 amino acids. Germline values: CDR1 MNHEY, CDR2 SVGAGI. CDR3 protein: CASSWQQGSYEQYF. Written as DNA, the CDR3 is TGTGCCAGCAGTTGGCAGCAGGGTTCCTACGAGCAGTACTTC.

This clone occurred once. Compared with germline, one end of the junction differs, possibly owing to a read error. This chain connects TRBV20-1 to TRBJ1-1, with a weak D call TRBD1 (6 bases). CDR3 length: 8 amino acids. The germline gives CDR1 DFQATT, CDR2 SNEGSKA (reference sequence). The CDR3 bases are TGCAGTGTTAGGACAGATTCTTTT. The encoded protein is CSVRTDSF.

The chain couples TRBV5-1 to TRBJ2-3; 8 positions match TRBD2. CDR3 length: 16 amino acids. The V and J ends lost 1 base and 5 bases, in that order; junction bases with no gene match: 9. Looked up from germline, CDR1 is SGHRS and CDR2 is YFSETQ. CDR3 coding DNA: TGCGCCAGCAGCTTGATAACGGGGGGGCCGAGAGATACGCAGTATTTT. This encodes CASSLITGGPRDTQYF.

The rearrangement uses TRBV18 and TRBJ2-1; a possible D gene is TRBD2 (7 bases). This CDR3 region has 17 residues. V was pared by 4 bases and J by 7 bases, with 23 bases between. Germline V gene lookup returns CDR1 KGHSH and CDR2 LQKENI. The chain's CDR3 is CASSHPPGGGHRNEQFF. Written as DNA, the CDR3 is TGTGCCAGCTCACACCCCCCGGGCGGGGGCCATAGGAATGAGCAGTTCTTC.

V and J are TRBV7-2 and TRBJ1-5; no firm D call. CDR3 length: 13 amino acids. The ends were cut back, 4 bases at V and 11 bases at J, with 15 bases in the middle. The germline V gene encodes CDR1 SGHTA and CDR2 FQGNSA. In DNA, the CDR3 is TGTGCCAGCAGCTCTTTTGACTTGCCGGCCCAGCATTTT. It is translated as CASSSFDLPAQHF.

V usage is TRBV6-6 and J usage is TRBJ2-3; no reliable D call. CDR3 length equals 13 residues. The V and J ends lost 7 bases and 5 bases respectively, with 13 bases between them. Germline assignment: CDR1 MNHNY and CDR2 SVGAGI (reference sequence). The CDR3 nucleotides read TGTGCCAGCACCACCGTTCTAAGAGATACGCAGTATTTT. It specifies CASTTVLRDTQYF.

The J gene is TRBJ2-2, the V gene TRBV29-1; tentatively, D is TRBD2 (6 bases). Germline V gene lookup returns CDR1 SQVTM and CDR2 ANQGSEA. CDR3 size: 14 residues. V gave up 3 bases and J gave up 5 bases, with 13 bases separating them. The CDR3 protein is CSVEGGARTGELFF. Here the CDR3 DNA reads TGCAGCGTTGAGGGCGGGGCCCGAACCGGGGAGCTGTTTTTT.

Here the CDR3 DNA reads TGTGCCAGCAGCGCTGGACAGGGAGGAGGTGAAGCTTTCTTT. This sequence encodes CASSAGQGGGEAFF. The J gene is TRBJ1-1, the V gene TRBV9; 8 bases agree with TRBD1. V lost 3 bases to trimming and J lost 7 bases; unmatched junction nucleotides: 8. The germline V gene has CDR1 SGDLS and CDR2 YYNGEE. This CDR3 region has 14 residues.

The chain is built from TRBV2 and TRBJ1-5, with 10 bases fitting TRBD1. The V segment lost 4 bases and the J segment 5 bases; nucleotides outside the gene matches: 2. The germline CDR1 and CDR2 sequences are SNHLY and FYNNEI. There are 14 residues in the CDR3. CDR3 sequence reads: CASSGTGGYQPQHF. The CDR3 coding sequence is TGTGCCAGCAGTGGGACAGGGGGGTATCAGCCCCAGCATTTT. Full variable domain (remainder filled in from reference TRBV2 and TRBJ1-5): EPEVTQTPSHQVTQMGQEVILRCVPISNHLYFYWYRQILGQKVEFLVSFYNNEISEKSEIFDDQFSVERPDGSNFTLKIRSTKLEDSAMYFCASSGTGGYQPQHFGDGTRLSIL.

The chain joins TRBV2 to TRBJ1-3; D might be TRBD1 (5 bases). Deletions cut 6 bases from V and 1 base from J, with 10 bases between. Germline V CDR1 and CDR2: SNHLY, FYNNEI. The CDR3 has 14 amino acids. The CDR3 sequence: CASSAGRSGNTIYF. DNA for the CDR3: TGTGCCAGCAGCGCGGGGCGATCTGGAAACACCATATATTTT.

The genes are TRBV19 and TRBJ2-3, with D perhaps matching TRBD1 (5 bases). Germline loops: CDR1 LNHDA, CDR2 SQIVND (reference sequence). V shed 5 bases and J shed 2 bases, with 11 bases lying between them. This CDR3 spans 14 amino acids. The CDR3 coding sequence is TGTGCCAGTAGTTTCCGACAGCTCACAGATACGCAGTATTTT. As protein: CASSFRQLTDTQYF.